Each of the 27 T cell receptor beta chains below was sequenced from the same sample in a study of neoadjuvant nivolumab and ipilimumab in lung cancer. The protocol was immunoSEQ multiplex PCR, while the TCRdb copy is restricted to in-frame clones and leaves out a portion. The data hold under 15,000 clones, with approximately 94% observed a single time. This specimen was peripheral blood, taken after neoadjuvant nivolumab, alone or with ipilimumab, at or shortly before surgery. These receptors all stem from an adult with non-small cell lung cancer.

The chain carries TRBV28 and TRBJ1-3; no firm D call. Trimming took 2 bases from V and 0 from J, leaving 8 bases between them. The CDR3 has 15 residues. Germline loops: CDR1 MDHEN, CDR2 SYDVKM. CDR3 sequence reads: CASSLPRFSGNTIYF. CDR3 sequence (DNA): TGTGCCAGCAGTTTACCCAGGTTCTCTGGAAACACCATATATTTT.

The rearrangement links TRBV4-1 to TRBJ1-1, with 11 bases fitting TRBD1. V dropped 5 bases and J dropped 1; count of bases not matched to a gene: 6. CDR3 length: 16 amino acids. CDR1 is MGHRA and CDR2 is YSYEKL in the germline V gene. Here the CDR3 reads CASSTGQGERNTEAFF. CDR3 coding DNA: TGCGCCAGCAGCACGGGACAGGGGGAGCGGAACACTGAAGCTTTCTTT.

V gene TRBV6-6 combines with J gene TRBJ2-1, with a weak D call TRBD1 (5 bases). V shed 5 bases and J shed 5 bases, with 13 bases lying between them. Germline V gives CDR1 MNHNY, CDR2 SVGAGI (reference sequence). The CDR3 totals 14 residues. CDR3 residues: CASSLQGPHNEQFF. The CDR3 DNA follows: TGTGCCAGCAGTCTTCAGGGTCCCCACAATGAGCAGTTCTTC.

The V and J genes are TRBV5-4 and TRBJ2-1, with 8 bases identical to TRBD1. The CDR3 extends over 12 amino acids. In germline, CDR1 is SGHNT, CDR2 YYREEE (reference sequence). Trimming at V came to 3 bases and at J to 9 bases, leaving 2 bases not matched to a gene. Here the CDR3 DNA reads TGTGCCAGCAGCTGGGACAGGCGTGAGCAGTTCTTC. It encodes CASSWDRREQFF.

The chain couples TRBV15 to TRBJ2-5; D gene unclear. The CDR3 loop spans 14 amino acids. In germline, CDR1 is LNHNV, CDR2 YYDKDF (reference sequence). V shed 1 base and J shed 5 bases, with 11 bases lying between them. The DNA for the CDR3 is TGTGCCACCAGCAGAGGAAGAGTTCGTGAGACCCAGTACTTC. Translation: CATSRGRVRETQYF. Full variable domain (rest looked up from reference TRBV15 and TRBJ2-5): DAMVIQNPRYQVTQFGKPVTLSCSQTLNHNVMYWYQQKSSQAPKLLFHYYDKDFNNEADTPDNFQSRRPNTSFCFLDIRSPGLGDTAMYLCATSRGRVRETQYFGPGTRLLVL.

This chain links TRBV6-1 with TRBJ2-1; 13 bases fit TRBD2. This CDR3 has 14 residues. After removal of 5 bases from V and 8 bases from J, the junction contained 3 bases not matched to a gene. Germline V gene lookup returns CDR1 MNHNS and CDR2 SASEGT. CDR3 in DNA: TGTGCCAGCAGTAAACTAGCGGGAGGGGATGAGCAGTTCTTC. Translated: CASSKLAGGDEQFF.

The chain has TRBV5-1 and TRBJ2-1, with D perhaps being TRBD1 or TRBD2 (6 bases each). CDR3 length: 14 amino acids. Per the germline V gene, CDR1 is SGHRS and CDR2 is YFSETQ. Trimming took 3 bases from V and 7 from J, leaving 14 bases between them. CDR3 bases: TGCGCCAGCAGCTGGGGGACGGGGGCGAATGAGCAGTTCTTC. As protein: CASSWGTGANEQFF.

V gene TRBV9 combines with J gene TRBJ2-1; the match to TRBD2 covers 8 bases. Trimming took 0 bases from V and 6 from J; bases not matched to a gene: 5. Germline V gene sequence: CDR1 SGDLS, CDR2 YYNGEE. CDR3 size: 15 residues. CDR3 DNA sequence: TGTGCCAGCAGCGTAGCGGGAGGGAGGTTCAATGAGCAGTTCTTC. Translation gives CASSVAGGRFNEQFF.

J is TRBJ2-7 and V is TRBV9; D call uncertain. Germline V gene data show CDR1 as SGDLS and CDR2 as YYNGEE. CDR3 size: 14 residues. The V end lost 0 bases, the J end lost 4 bases, and 11 bases lay between the germline ends. CDR3 amino acids: CASSVGPSIYEQYF. The CDR3 coding sequence is TGTGCCAGCAGCGTAGGGCCTAGTATATACGAGCAGTACTTC.

V and J are TRBV5-1 and TRBJ2-2; D tentatively fits TRBD1 or TRBD2 (6 bases each). The CDR3 extends over 15 amino acids. V was trimmed by 6 bases and J by 3 bases, leaving 15 bases between them. Germline CDR1 is SGHRS and CDR2 is YFSETQ. The CDR3 protein is CASTSGAFDTGELFF. The CDR3 bases are TGCGCCAGCACCTCGGGGGCTTTCGACACCGGGGAGCTGTTTTTT.

This chain uses TRBV9 with TRBJ2-1; 9 bases agree with TRBD2. The germline V gene encodes CDR1 SGDLS and CDR2 YYNGEE. J was trimmed by 2 bases and V by 4 bases; bases with no gene match: 4. The CDR3 runs to 15 residues. DNA of the CDR3: TGTGCCAGCAGCTTAATAGCGGGAGCCTACAATGAGCAGTTCTTC. It yields the protein CASSLIAGAYNEQFF.

V gene TRBV18 combines with J gene TRBJ1-1; D is possibly TRBD1 (6 bases). Germline V lookup: CDR1 KGHSH, CDR2 LQKENI. Trimming took 0 bases from V and 4 from J, leaving 12 bases between them. The CDR3 is 15 residues long. DNA for the CDR3: TGTGCCAGCTCACCACCGGCAGGGGTGGGCACTGAAGCTTTCTTT. Its translation: CASSPPAGVGTEAFF. Looking up the rest from reference TRBV18 and TRBJ1-1 gives the full variable domain: NAGVMQNPRHLVRRRGQEARLRCSPMKGHSHVYWYRQLPEEGLKFMVYLQKENIIDESGMPKERFSAEFPKEGPSILRIQQVVRGDSAAYFCASSPPAGVGTEAFFGQGTRLTVV.

This chain joins TRBV27 and TRBJ2-1, with D tentatively TRBD2 (6 bases). The germline V gene has CDR1 MNHEY and CDR2 SMNVEV (reference sequence). The length of the CDR3 is 16 residues. V was clipped by 2 bases and J by 8 bases, with 19 bases between them. This CDR3 reads CASSLRGRAGGYEQFF. The CDR3 DNA reads TGTGCCAGCAGTTTAAGGGGCAGGGCTGGAGGGTATGAGCAGTTCTTC.

V and J are TRBV25-1 and TRBJ1-4, with D possibly TRBD1 on 5 matching bases. This CDR3 has 16 residues. The germline CDR1 and CDR2 sequences are MGHDK and SYGVNS. The V gene lost 4 bases and the J gene lost 3 bases, with 15 bases spanning the gap. Written as DNA, the CDR3 is TGTGCCAGCAGTGGAGGGGTAGGGGCGCCTAATGAAAAACTGTTTTTT. It is translated as CASSGGVGAPNEKLFF.

The chain uses TRBV6-1 and TRBJ2-2; D ambiguous. The CDR3 has 15 amino acids. In germline, CDR1 is MNHNS, CDR2 SASEGT. The V end was cut by 2 bases, the J end by 0 bases, with 7 bases between. This CDR3 reads CASSEQRANTGELFF. CDR3 nucleotide sequence: TGTGCCAGCAGTGAACAGAGAGCGAACACCGGGGAGCTGTTTTTT.

This chain joins TRBV4-1 and TRBJ2-3; D may be TRBD2 (5 bases). V dropped 0 bases and J dropped 7 bases, with 20 bases sitting between them. Germline V CDR1 and CDR2: MGHRA, YSYEKL. This CDR3 region has 17 residues. For the CDR3, the DNA is TGCGCCAGCAGCCAAGAGTCCTCTCTAGCTTTCGGATATACGCAGTATTTT. Translation gives CASSQESSLAFGYTQYF.

Only one count was recorded for this clone. This sequence joins TRBV2 and TRBJ1-5; D is uncertain. CDR1 is SNHLY and CDR2 is FYNNEI in the germline V gene. Trimming left V 6 bases short and J 4 bases short, with 16 bases between. The CDR3 has 15 amino acids. The CDR3 DNA is TGTGCCAGCAGGCTCGGGAGCTACGGAAATCAGCCCCAGCATTTT. Translated: CASRLGSYGNQPQHF.

V gene TRBV4-1 combines with J gene TRBJ1-2, with 10 bases identical to TRBD1. There are 17 residues in the CDR3. J gave up 2 bases and V 4 bases, and 10 bases lay outside the gene matches. Per the germline V gene, CDR1 is MGHRA and CDR2 is YSYEKL. The CDR3 loop reads CASSRWTGGLSNYGYTF. CDR3 in DNA: TGCGCCAGCAGCCGATGGACAGGGGGGCTATCCAACTATGGCTACACCTTC.

In its sample, this clone was seen once. This sequence joins TRBV5-1 and TRBJ2-2, with 12 bases fitting TRBD1. Germline V gene data show CDR1 as SGHRS and CDR2 as YFSETQ. The CDR3 runs 15 residues. Germline trimming cut 5 bases from V and 6 bases from J; bases unmatched to any gene: 5. The CDR3 loop is CASRSGTGGSGELFF. DNA for the CDR3: TGCGCCAGCAGGTCCGGGACAGGGGGCTCCGGGGAGCTGTTTTTT.

CDR3 sequence (DNA): TGTGCCTGGAGTCCCACCCCGGGCTGGCGTTCGTACGAGCAGTACTTC. Its translation is CAWSPTPGWRSYEQYF. The rearrangement joins TRBV30 to TRBJ2-7; no reliable D call. Germline V gene data show CDR1 as GTSNPN and CDR2 as SVGIG (reference sequence). Trimming pared 2 bases from V and 4 bases from J, leaving 21 bases between. This CDR3 spans 16 amino acids.

The gene calls are TRBV14 and TRBJ1-1, with a possible D match to TRBD1 (5 bases). Per germline, CDR1 SGHDN and CDR2 FVKESK. Trimming shortened V by 1 base and J by 3 bases, and 6 bases separated the two germline ends. This CDR3 comprises 13 residues. The CDR3, as DNA: TGTGCCAGCAGCCAAGGCAGGGACACTGAAGCTTTCTTT. This translates into CASSQGRDTEAFF.

The chain has TRBV30 and TRBJ2-1; D ambiguous. The CDR3 runs 12 residues. Trimming stripped 2 bases from V and 9 bases from J, with 11 bases between. In germline, CDR1 is GTSNPN, CDR2 SVGIG (reference sequence). CDR3 sequence: CAWSLGPGEQFF. DNA for the CDR3: TGTGCCTGGAGTCTCGGGCCGGGTGAGCAGTTCTTC.

The genes are TRBV18 and TRBJ2-3, with D possibly TRBD2 on 6 matching bases. The germline V gene has CDR1 KGHSH and CDR2 LQKENI. V was pared by 4 bases and J by 2 bases, with 16 bases between. The CDR3 runs 16 residues. The CDR3 coding sequence is TGTGCCAGCTCACTTCAGCCGGGAGCGGTCACAGATACGCAGTATTTT. Protein: CASSLQPGAVTDTQYF.

The chain carries TRBV27 and TRBJ2-5; no clear D. V was pared by 4 bases and J by 0 bases, with 6 bases between. The V gene's germline CDR1 is MNHEY and CDR2 SMNVEV (reference sequence). This CDR3 has 13 amino acids. The CDR3 is CASSSPYQETQYF. For the CDR3, the DNA is TGTGCCAGCAGTTCCCCGTACCAAGAGACCCAGTACTTC.

Only one count was recorded for this clone. The V call is TRBV19, the J call TRBJ2-5, with 12 bases matching TRBD2. The CDR3 has 15 amino acids. J was trimmed by 5 bases and V by 5 bases; bases with no gene match: 6. CDR1 and CDR2 (germline): LNHDA, SQIVND (reference sequence). The CDR3 protein is CASSRTSGIVETQYF. CDR3 nucleotide sequence: TGTGCCAGTAGTCGGACTAGCGGGATAGTCGAGACCCAGTACTTC.

The chain's CDR3 is CASSLVTGGSYEQYF. In DNA form, the CDR3 reads TGCGCCAGCAGCTTAGTGACAGGGGGCTCCTACGAGCAGTACTTC. The chain combines TRBV5-1 with TRBJ2-7; TRBD1 matches at 9 bases. In germline, CDR1 is SGHRS, CDR2 YFSETQ. Trimming removed 2 bases from V and 0 bases from J; junction bases left unmatched: 3. This CDR3 contains 15 residues.

The chain carries TRBV5-6 and TRBJ2-3, with 7 positions matching TRBD1. J was trimmed by 3 bases and V by 4 bases; bases with no gene match: 5. Germline-derived CDR1 and CDR2 are SGHDT and YYEEEE. The CDR3 contains 14 residues. CDR3 DNA: TGTGCCAGCAGCGCCGGGGACAGAACAGATACGCAGTATTTT. Translating gives CASSAGDRTDTQYF.